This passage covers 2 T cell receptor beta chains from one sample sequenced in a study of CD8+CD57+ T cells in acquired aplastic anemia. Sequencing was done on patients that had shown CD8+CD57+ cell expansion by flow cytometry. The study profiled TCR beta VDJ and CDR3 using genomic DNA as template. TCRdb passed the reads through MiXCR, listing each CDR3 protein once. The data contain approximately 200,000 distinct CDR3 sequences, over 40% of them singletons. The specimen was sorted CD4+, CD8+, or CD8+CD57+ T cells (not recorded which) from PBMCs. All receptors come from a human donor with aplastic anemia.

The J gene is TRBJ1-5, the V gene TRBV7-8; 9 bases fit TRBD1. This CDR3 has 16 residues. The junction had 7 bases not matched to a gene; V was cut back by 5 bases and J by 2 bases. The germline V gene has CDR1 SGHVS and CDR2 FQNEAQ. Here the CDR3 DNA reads TGTGCCAGCAGCCGGACAGGGGATCGGGGCAATCAGCCCCAGCATTTT. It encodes CASSRTGDRGNQPQHF.

The CDR3 DNA is TGTGCCAGCAGTTCAACCGGATCCGGGACCCTTAATGAGCAGTTCTTC. Translation gives CASSSTGSGTLNEQFF. The V call is TRBV12-3 or TRBV12-4, the J call TRBJ2-1, with D perhaps matching TRBD1 or TRBD2 (5 bases each). The CDR3 loop spans 16 amino acids. Trimming shortened V by 4 bases and J by 7 bases, and 20 bases separated the two germline ends.